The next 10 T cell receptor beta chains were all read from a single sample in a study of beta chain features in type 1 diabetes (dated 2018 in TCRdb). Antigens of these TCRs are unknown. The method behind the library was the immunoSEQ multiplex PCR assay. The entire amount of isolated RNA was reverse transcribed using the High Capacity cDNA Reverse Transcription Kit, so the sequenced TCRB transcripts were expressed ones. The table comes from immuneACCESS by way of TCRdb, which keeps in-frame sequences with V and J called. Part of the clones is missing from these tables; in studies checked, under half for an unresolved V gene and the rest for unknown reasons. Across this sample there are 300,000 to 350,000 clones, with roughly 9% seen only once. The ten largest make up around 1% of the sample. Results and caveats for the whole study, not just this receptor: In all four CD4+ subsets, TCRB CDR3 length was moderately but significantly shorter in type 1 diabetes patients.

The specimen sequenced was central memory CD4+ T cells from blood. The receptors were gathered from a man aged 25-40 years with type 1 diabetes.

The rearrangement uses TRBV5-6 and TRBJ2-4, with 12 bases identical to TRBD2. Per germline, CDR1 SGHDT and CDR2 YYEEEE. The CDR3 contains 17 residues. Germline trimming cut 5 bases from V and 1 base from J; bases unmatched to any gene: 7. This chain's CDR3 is CASSPSGGATAKNIQYF. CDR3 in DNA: TGTGCCAGCAGTCCTAGCGGGGGGGCCACGGCCAAAAACATTCAGTACTTC. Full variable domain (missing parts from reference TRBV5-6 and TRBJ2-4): DAGVTQSPTHLIKTRGQQVTLRCSPKSGHDTVSWYQQALGQGPQFIFQYYEEEERQRGNFPDRFSGHQFPNYSSELNVNALLLGDSALYLCASSPSGGATAKNIQYFGAGTRLSVL.

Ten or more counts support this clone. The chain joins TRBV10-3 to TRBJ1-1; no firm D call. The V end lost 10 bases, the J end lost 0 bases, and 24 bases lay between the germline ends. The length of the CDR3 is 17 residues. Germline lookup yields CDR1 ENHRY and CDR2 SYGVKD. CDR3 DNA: TGTGCCACCCTGACACGTACGGGCGCGGGAATGAACACTGAAGCTTTCTTT. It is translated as CATLTRTGAGMNTEAFF.

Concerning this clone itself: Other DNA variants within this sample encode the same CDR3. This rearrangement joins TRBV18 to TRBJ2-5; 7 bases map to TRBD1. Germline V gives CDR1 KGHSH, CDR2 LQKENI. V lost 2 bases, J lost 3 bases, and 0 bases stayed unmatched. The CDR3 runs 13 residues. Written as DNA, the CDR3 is TGTGCCAGCTCACCAGGACAGGAAGAGACCCAGTACTTC. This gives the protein CASSPGQEETQYF.

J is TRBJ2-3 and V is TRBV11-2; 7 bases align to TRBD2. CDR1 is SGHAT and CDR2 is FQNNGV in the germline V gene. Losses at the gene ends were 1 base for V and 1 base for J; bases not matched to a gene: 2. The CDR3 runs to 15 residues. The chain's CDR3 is CASSLGGGGTDTQYF. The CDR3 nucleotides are TGTGCCAGCAGCTTAGGCGGGGGTGGCACAGATACGCAGTATTTT.

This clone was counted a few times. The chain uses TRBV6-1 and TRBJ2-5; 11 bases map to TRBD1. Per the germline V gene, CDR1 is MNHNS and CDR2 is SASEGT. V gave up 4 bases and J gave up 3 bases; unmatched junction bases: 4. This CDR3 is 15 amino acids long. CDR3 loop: CASSVPGQGEETQYF. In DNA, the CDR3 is TGTGCCAGCAGTGTGCCGGGACAGGGGGAAGAGACCCAGTACTTC.

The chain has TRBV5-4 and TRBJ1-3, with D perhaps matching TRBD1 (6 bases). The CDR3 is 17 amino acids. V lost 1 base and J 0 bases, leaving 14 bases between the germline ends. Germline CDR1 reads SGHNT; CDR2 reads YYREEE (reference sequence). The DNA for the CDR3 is TGTGCCAGCAGCTTGTTGGGGGCGACCAGCTCTGGAAACACCATATATTTT. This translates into CASSLLGATSSGNTIYF.

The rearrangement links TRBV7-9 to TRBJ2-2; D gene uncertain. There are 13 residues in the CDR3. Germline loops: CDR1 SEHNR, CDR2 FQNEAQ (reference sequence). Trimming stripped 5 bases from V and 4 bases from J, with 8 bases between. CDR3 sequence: CASSESPTGELFF. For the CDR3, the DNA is TGTGCCAGCAGCGAGAGCCCCACCGGGGAGCTGTTTTTT. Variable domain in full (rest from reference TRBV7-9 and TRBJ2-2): DTGVSQNPRHKITKRGQNVTFRCDPISEHNRLYWYRQTLGQGPEFLTYFQNEAQLEKSRLLSDRFSAERPKGSFSTLEIQRTEQGDSAMYLCASSESPTGELFFGEGSRLTVL.

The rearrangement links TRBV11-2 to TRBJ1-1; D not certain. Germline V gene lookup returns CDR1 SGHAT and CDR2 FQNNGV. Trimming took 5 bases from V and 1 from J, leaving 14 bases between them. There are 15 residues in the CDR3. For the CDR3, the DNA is TGTGCCAGCAGCGCCCAACTGATGGGGAACACTGAAGCTTTCTTT. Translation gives CASSAQLMGNTEAFF.

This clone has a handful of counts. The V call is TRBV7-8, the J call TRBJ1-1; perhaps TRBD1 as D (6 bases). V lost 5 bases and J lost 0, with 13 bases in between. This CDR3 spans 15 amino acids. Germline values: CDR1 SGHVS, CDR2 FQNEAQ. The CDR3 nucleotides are TGTGCCAGCAGCCGAAGGACAGACATGAACACTGAAGCTTTCTTT. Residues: CASSRRTDMNTEAFF.

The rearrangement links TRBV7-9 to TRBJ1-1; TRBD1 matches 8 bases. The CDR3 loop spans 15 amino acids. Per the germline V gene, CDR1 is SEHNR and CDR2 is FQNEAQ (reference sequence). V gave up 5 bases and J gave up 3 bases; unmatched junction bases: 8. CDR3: CASSIRDRWDTEAFF. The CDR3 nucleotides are TGTGCCAGCAGCATCCGGGACAGGTGGGACACTGAAGCTTTCTTT.